Given below is one T cell receptor (beta chain) in context. Only in-frame clones appear in the TCRdb table, and some are missing; sequencing was by immunoSEQ multiplex PCR. The sample contains around 51,000 clones, 86% of which appear only once. This entry comes from a study of blood T cell repertoires in COVID-19. Whole-study context: COVID-19 samples from acute and convalescent phases originated in the United States, Italy and Spain. T cells, B-cell-depleted T cells, or PBMCs provided the cDNA or gDNA that served as material.

Germline CDR1 and CDR2: SGHVS and FQNEAQ. The CDR3 consists of 13 residues. V was pared by 6 bases and J by 4 bases, with 12 bases between. The receptor's source is an elderly man with active COVID-19. Sequences were obtained from peripheral blood. The chain employs TRBV7-8 and TRBJ1-1; no reliable D call. This CDR3 reads CASSLSTSTEAFF. CDR3 DNA: TGTGCCAGCAGTTTAAGTACAAGCACTGAAGCTTTCTTT.